The text below deals with one T cell receptor (beta chain). This sample is part of a study of radiation and T cells in renal cell carcinoma. From germline, CDR1 is SGDLS and CDR2 YYNGEE. The length of the CDR3 is 13 residues. Trimming removed 0 bases at V and 6 bases at J, with 9 bases between. Time point given: baseline pretreatment blood. Treatment described: 15 Gy SBRT to primary tumor, nephrectomy 4 weeks later. Method: immunoSEQ multiplex PCR; TCRdb's copy keeps in-frame clones and lacks some. Of some 100,000 clones detected, under 90% appear once; the ten largest clones hold roughly 7%. This clonotype was obtained from a man aged 60 to 75 with renal cell carcinoma. The rearrangement joins TRBV9 to TRBJ1-1; D is ambiguous. The material was blood, obtained from a patient whose treatment included radiotherapy and nephrectomy. CDR3 sequence: CASSVAGYAEAFF. The CDR3 region has the DNA TGTGCCAGCAGCGTAGCCGGTTACGCTGAAGCTTTCTTT.